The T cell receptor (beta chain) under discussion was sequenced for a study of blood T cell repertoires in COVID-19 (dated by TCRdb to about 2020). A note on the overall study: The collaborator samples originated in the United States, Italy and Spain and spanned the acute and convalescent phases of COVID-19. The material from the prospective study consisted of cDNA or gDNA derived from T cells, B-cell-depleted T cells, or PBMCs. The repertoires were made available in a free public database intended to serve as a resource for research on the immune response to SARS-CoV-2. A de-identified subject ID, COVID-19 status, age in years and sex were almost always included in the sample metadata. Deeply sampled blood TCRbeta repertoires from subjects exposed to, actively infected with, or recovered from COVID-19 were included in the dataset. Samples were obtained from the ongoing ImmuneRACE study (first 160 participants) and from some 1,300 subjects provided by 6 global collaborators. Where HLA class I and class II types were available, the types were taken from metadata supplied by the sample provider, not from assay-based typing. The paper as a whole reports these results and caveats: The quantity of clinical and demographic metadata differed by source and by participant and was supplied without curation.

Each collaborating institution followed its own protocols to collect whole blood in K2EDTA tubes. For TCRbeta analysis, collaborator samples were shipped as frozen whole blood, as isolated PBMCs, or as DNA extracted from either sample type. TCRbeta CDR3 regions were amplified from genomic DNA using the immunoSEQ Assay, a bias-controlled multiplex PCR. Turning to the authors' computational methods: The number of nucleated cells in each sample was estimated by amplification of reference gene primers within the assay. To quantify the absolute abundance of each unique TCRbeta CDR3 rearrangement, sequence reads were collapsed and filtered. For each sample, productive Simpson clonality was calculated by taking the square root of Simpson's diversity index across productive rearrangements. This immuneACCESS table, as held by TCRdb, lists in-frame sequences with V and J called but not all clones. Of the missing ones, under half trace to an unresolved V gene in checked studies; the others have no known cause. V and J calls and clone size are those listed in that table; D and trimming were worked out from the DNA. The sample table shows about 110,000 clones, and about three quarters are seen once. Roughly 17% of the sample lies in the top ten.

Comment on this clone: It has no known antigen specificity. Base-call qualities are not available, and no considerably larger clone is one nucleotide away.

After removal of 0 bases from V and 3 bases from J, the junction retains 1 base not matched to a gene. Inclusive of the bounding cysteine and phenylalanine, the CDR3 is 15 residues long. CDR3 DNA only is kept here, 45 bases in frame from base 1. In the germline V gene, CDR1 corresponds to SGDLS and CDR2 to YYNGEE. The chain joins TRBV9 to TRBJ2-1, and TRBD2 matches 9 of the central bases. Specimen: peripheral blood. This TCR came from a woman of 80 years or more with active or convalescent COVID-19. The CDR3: CASSVAAGGYNEQFF. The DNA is TGTGCCAGCAGCGTAGCAGCGGGAGGCTACAATGAGCAGTTCTTC. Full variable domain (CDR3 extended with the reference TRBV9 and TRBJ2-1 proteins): DSGVTQTPKHLITATGQRVTLRCSPRSGDLSVYWYQQSLDQGLQFLIQYYNGEERAKGNILERFSAQQFPDLHSELNLSSLELGDSALYFCASSVAAGGYNEQFFGPGTRLTVL.